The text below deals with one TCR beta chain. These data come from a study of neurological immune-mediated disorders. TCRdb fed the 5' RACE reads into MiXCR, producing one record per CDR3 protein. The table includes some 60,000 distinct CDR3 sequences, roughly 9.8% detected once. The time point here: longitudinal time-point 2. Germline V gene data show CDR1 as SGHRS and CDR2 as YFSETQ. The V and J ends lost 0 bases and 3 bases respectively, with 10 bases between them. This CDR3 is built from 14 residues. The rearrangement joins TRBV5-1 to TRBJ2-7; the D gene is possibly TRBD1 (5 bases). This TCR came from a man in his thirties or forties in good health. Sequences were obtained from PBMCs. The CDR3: CASSLVTRGYEQYF. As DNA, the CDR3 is TGCGCCAGCAGCTTGGTGACAAGGGGCTACGAGCAGTACTTC.